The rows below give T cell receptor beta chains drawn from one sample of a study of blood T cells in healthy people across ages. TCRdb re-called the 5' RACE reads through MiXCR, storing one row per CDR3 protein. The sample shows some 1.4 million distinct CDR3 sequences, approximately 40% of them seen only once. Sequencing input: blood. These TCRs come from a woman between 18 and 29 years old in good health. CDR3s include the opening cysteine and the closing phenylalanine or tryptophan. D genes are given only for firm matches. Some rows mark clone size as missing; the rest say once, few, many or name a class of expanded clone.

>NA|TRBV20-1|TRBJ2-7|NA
TGCAGTGCTTCCCTGGATGCAAAAGGCTACGAGCAGTACTTC
CSASLDAKGYEQYF
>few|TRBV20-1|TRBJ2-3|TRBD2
TGCAGTGCAGTCCGACTAGCGGGATTGGGAGATACGCAGTATTTT
CSAVRLAGLGDTQYF
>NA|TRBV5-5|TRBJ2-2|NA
TGTGCCAGCAAGACCTCCGCGCCCGGGGAGCTGTTTTTT
CASKTSAPGELFF
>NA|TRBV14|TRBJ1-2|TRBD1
TGTGCCAGCAGCCAAGATAGTGGGACAGGCGTCTACACCTTC
CASSQDSGTGVYTF
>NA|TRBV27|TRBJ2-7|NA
TGTGCCAGCAGCCCTTGGGTTGGAAACGAGCAGTACTTC
CASSPWVGNEQYF
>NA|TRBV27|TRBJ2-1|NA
TGTGCCGGCAGGCGAGGGTCGGCAGGGTCTCGGTATGAGCAGTTCTTC
CAGRRGSAGSRYEQFF
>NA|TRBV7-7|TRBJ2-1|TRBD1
TGTGCCAGCCTGGCGGCAGGGGGCAGGGATGAGCAGTTCTTC
CASLAAGGRDEQFF
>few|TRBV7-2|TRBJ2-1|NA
TGTGCCAGCAGCTCACCGCTAGTGGATGAGCAGTTCTTC
CASSSPLVDEQFF
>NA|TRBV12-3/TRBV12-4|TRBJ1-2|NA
TGTGCCAGCAGTTATGGGGGACTATATGGCTACACCTTC
CASSYGGLYGYTF
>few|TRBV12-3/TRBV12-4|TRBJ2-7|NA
TGTGCCAGCAGTTTCGTGGCTGGGAACAGCTACGAGCAGTACTTC
CASSFVAGNSYEQYF
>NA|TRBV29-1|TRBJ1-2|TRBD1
TGCAGCGTAGACAGGGCCCACCATAAGAGTCTCCCCTATGGCTACACCTTC
CSVDRAHHKSLPYGYTF
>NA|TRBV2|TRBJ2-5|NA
TGTGCCAGCAGTGAAGAAGGGCTGGCGGGGAAGACCCAGTACTTC
CASSEEGLAGKTQYF
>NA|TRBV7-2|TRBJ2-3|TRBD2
TGTTCCAGCAGCGGGACTAGCGGGACGACAGATACGCAGTATTTT
CSSSGTSGTTDTQYF
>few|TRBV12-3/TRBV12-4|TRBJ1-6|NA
TGTGCCAGCAGTCCGAACGCGGGGGCCTCACCCCTCCACTTT
CASSPNAGASPLHF
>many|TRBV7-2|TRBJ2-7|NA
TGTGCCAGCAGCTTTGACGGATCCCAAGCCTACGAGCAGTACTTC
CASSFDGSQAYEQYF
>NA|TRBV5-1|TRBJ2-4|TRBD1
TGCGCCAGCAGCCCTGGGACAGACTTTAATCCCGCTGGGAACATTCAGTACTTC
CASSPGTDFNPAGNIQYF
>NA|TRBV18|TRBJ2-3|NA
TGTGCCAGCTCACCATTAACTAGGAGCACAGATACGCAGTATTTT
CASSPLTRSTDTQYF
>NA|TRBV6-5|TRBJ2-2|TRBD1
TGTGCCAGCAGACCGACAGGGGCGAACACCGGGGAGCTGTTTTTT
CASRPTGANTGELFF
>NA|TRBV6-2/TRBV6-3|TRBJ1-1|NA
TGTGCCAGCCTTGGCCCCTACACTGAAGCTTTCTTT
CASLGPYTEAFF
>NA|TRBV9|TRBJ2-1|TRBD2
TGTGCCAGCAGCGCGGCTAGCGGGGGGGCTAGTGAGCAGTTCTTC
CASSAASGGASEQFF
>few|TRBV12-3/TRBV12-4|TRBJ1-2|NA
TGTGCCAGCAGTTTATGGGGCTCCCTCCAATCAGGCTACACCTTC
CASSLWGSLQSGYTF
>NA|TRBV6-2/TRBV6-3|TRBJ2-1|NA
TGTGCCAGCCATACAAGGAGGGGACGAACCAATGAGCAGTTCTTC
CASHTRRGRTNEQFF
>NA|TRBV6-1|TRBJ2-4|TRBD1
TGTGCCAGCACTACAGGGGGCGCGGGAAACATTCAGTACTTC
CASTTGGAGNIQYF
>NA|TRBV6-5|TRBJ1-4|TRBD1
TGTGCCAGCAGACGACAGGGGGCGGCTAATGAAAAACTGTTTTTT
CASRRQGAANEKLFF
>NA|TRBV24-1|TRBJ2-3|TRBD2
TGTGCCACCAGTGCCGGACTAGCGGGAGGTAATACGCAGTATTTT
CATSAGLAGGNTQYF
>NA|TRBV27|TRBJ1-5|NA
TGTGCCAGCAGTTTAATGGTAAATCAGCCCCAGCATTTT
CASSLMVNQPQHF
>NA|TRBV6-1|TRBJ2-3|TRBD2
TGTGCCAGCAGAATACTAGCGGGAGAAGCAGATACGCAGTATTTT
CASRILAGEADTQYF
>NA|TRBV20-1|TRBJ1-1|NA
TGCAGTGCATCTAACGGGGACCCGCGGGGTACTGAAGCTTTCTTT
CSASNGDPRGTEAFF
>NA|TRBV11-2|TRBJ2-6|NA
TGTGCCAGCAGCTTAGATCTGGTAGCTCTCGGGGCCAACGTCCTGACTTTC
CASSLDLVALGANVLTF
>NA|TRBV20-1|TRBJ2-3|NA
TGCAGTGCTCCGGGGGCTAGTGAAGGACAGACGCAGTATTTT
CSAPGASEGQTQYF
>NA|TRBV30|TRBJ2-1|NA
TGTGCCTGGAGTAGTTCCGACTGGGAGACCCAGTTCTTC
CAWSSSDWETQFF
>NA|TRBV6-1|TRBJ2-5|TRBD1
TGTGCCGGCAGTCGAGGACAGGGGTCATGGGAGACCCAGTACTTC
CAGSRGQGSWETQYF
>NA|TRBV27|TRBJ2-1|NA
TGTGCCAGCAGCCTCACCCCTCAATTGGATGAGCAGTTCTTC
CASSLTPQLDEQFF
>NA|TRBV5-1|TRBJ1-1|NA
TGCGCCACCTCGGACAGGAACACTGAAGCTTTCTTT
CATSDRNTEAFF
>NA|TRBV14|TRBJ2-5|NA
TGTGCCAGCAGCCTACGCCCCGGTGGAGATTCCAGAGAGACCCAGTACTTC
CASSLRPGGDSRETQYF
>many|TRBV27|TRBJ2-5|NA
TGTGCCAGCAGACCGGACTGGGAACAAGAGACCCAGTACTTC
CASRPDWEQETQYF
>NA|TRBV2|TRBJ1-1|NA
TGTGCCAGCGATTTGACAGGATTGAACACTGAAGCTTTCTTT
CASDLTGLNTEAFF
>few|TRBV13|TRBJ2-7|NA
TGTGCCAGCAGCACCGTAGCTATCTCCTACGAGCAGTACTTC
CASSTVAISYEQYF
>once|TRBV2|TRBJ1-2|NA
TGTGCCAGCACCAAAGGTCGTGGGGCTAACTATGGCTACACCTTC
CASTKGRGANYGYTF
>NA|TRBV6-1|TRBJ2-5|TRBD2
TGTGCCGGATCCAAAGATTGGGGACTAGCGGGAGAGACCCAGTACTTC
CAGSKDWGLAGETQYF
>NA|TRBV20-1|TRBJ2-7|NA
TGCAGTGCTCCCCTAAACGAGCAGTACTTC
CSAPLNEQYF
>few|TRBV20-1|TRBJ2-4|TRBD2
TGCAGTGCTCGGACTAGCGGGGGTGCCAAAAACATTCAGTACTTC
CSARTSGGAKNIQYF
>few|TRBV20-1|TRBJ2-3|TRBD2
TGCCAGACCCTGGCAGGGAGGGCAGATACGCAGTATTTT
CQTLAGRADTQYF
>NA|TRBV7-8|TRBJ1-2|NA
TGTGCCAGCAGCTTAGATGGGGATTTGTATGGCTACACCTTC
CASSLDGDLYGYTF
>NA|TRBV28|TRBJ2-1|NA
TGTGCCAGCAAGGAGGGGCCCTACAATGAGCAGTTCTTC
CASKEGPYNEQFF
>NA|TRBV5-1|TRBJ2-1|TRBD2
TGCGCCAGCAGTCCGGGGAGGGTAGGCTCCTACAATGAGCAGTTCTTC
CASSPGRVGSYNEQFF